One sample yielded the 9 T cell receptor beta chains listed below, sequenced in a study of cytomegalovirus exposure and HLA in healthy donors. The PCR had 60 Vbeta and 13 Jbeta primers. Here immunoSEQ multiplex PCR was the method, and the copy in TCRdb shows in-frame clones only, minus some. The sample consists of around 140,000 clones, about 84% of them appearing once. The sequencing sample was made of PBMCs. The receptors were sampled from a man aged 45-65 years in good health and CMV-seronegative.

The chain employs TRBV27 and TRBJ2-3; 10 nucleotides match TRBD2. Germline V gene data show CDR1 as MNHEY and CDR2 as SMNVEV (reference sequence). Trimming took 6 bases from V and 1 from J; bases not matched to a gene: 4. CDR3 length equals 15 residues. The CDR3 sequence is CASRLAGIGTDTQYF. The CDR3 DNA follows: TGTGCCAGCAGACTAGCGGGGATTGGCACAGATACGCAGTATTTT.

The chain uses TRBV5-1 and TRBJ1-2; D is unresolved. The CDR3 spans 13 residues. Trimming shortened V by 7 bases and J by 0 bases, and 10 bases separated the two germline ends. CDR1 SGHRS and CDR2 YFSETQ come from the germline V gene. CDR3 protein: CASGQVANYGYTF. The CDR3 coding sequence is TGCGCCAGCGGGCAGGTTGCTAACTATGGCTACACCTTC.

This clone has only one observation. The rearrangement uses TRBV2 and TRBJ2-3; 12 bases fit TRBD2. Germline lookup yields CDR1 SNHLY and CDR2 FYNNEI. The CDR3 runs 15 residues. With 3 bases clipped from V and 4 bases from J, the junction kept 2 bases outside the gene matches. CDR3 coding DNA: TGTGCCAGCAGTGAGACTAGCGGGGGATCAGATACGCAGTATTTT. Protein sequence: CASSETSGGSDTQYF.

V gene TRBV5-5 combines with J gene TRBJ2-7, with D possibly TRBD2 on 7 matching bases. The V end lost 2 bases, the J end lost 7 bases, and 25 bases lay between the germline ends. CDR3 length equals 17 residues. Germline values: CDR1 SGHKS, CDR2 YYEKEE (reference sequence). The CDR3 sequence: CASSLGPAGAERGEQYF. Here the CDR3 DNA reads TGTGCCAGCAGCTTAGGACCGGCGGGGGCTGAAAGGGGAGAGCAGTACTTC.

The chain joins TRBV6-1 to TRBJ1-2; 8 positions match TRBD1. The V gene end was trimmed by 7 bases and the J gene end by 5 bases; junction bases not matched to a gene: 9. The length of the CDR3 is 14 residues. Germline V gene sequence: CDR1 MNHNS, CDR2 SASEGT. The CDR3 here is CASKTDRVRYGYTF. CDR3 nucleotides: TGTGCCAGCAAGACGGACAGGGTTCGGTATGGCTACACCTTC.

The CDR3: CASSDGTSVAAQYF. CDR3 DNA sequence: TGTGCCAGCAGTGATGGGACTAGCGTGGCGGCCCAGTACTTC. The genes are TRBV25-1 and TRBJ2-5, with 10 nucleotides matching TRBD2. The CDR3 spans 14 residues. The V and J ends lost 3 bases and 9 bases, in that order; junction bases with no gene match: 7. In germline, CDR1 is MGHDK, CDR2 SYGVNS.

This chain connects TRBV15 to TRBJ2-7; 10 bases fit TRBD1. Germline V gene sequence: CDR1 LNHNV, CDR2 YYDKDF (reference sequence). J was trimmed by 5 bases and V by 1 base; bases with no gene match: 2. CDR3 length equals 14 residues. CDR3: CATSRGGTGDEQYF. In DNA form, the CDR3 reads TGTGCCACCAGCAGAGGGGGGACAGGGGACGAGCAGTACTTC.

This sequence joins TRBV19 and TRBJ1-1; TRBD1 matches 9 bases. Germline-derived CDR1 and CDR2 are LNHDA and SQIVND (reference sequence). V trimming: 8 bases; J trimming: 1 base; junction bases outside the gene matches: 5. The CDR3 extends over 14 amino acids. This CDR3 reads CASLRTGENTEAFF. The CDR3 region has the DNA TGTGCCAGTCTCAGGACAGGGGAGAACACTGAAGCTTTCTTT.

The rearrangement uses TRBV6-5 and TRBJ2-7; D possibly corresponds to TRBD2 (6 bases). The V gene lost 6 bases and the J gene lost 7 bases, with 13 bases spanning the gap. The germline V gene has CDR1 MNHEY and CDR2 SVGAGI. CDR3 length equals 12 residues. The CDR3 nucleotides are TGTGCCAGCAGCCCAATGGGGAGGGAGCAGTACTTC. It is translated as CASSPMGREQYF.